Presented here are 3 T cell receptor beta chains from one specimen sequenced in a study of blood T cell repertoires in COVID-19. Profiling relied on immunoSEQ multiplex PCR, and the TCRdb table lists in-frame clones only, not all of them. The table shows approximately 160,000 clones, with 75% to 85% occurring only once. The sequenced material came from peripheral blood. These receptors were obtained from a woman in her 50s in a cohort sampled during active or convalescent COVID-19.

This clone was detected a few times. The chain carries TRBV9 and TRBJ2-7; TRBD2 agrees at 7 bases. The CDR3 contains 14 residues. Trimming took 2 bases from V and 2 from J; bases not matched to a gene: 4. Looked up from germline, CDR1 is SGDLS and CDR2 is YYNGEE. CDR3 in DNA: TGTGCCAGCAGCGTGGGACTATCGACCTACGAGCAGTACTTC. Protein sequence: CASSVGLSTYEQYF.

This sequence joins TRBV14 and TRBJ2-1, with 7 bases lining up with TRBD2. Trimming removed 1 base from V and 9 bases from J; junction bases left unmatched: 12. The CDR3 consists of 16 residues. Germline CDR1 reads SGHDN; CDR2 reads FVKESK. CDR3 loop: CASSQGGSGRAGEQFF. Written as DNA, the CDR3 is TGTGCCAGCAGCCAAGGGGGTAGCGGGCGGGCCGGTGAGCAGTTCTTC.

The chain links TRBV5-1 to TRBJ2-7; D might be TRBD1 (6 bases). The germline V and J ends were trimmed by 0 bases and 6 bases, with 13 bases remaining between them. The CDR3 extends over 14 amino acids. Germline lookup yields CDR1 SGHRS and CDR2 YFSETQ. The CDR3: CASSLVVGGSEQYF. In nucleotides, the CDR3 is TGCGCCAGCAGCTTGGTAGTAGGGGGTAGCGAGCAGTACTTC. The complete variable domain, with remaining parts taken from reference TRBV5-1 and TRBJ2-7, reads KAGVTQTPRYLIKTRGQQVTLSCSPISGHRSVSWYQQTPGQGLQFLFEYFSETQRNKGNFPGRFSGRQFSNSRSEMNVSTLELGDSALYLCASSLVVGGSEQYFGPGTRLTVT.